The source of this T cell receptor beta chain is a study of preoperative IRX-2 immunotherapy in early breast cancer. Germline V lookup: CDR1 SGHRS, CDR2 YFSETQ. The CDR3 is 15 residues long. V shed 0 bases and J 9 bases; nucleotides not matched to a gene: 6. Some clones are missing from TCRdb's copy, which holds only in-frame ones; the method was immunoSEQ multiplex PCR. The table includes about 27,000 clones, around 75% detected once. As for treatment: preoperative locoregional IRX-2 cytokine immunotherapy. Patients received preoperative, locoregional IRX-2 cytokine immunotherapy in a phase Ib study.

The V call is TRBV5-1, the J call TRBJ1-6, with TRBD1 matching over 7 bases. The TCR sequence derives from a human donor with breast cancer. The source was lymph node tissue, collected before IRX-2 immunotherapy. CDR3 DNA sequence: TGCGCCAGCAGCTTGGACAGGGGAAGAGGTTCACCCCTCCACTTT. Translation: CASSLDRGRGSPLHF.